This T cell receptor (beta chain) comes out of a study of T-cell reconstitution after alpha-beta-depleted transplantation in children (TCRdb year 2016). Regarding the research as a whole: The study quantitatively tracked T-cell immune reconstitution after TCRalphabeta/CD19-depleted allogeneic hematopoietic cell transplantation in children using TCR repertoire profiling.

Library creation used PCR. Sequencing used an Illumina HiSeq 2500. To normalize quantification of the TCRbeta repertoire, the TCR libraries were built with molecular barcoding that relied on unique molecular identifiers. The raw public reads went through TCRdb reprocessing: fastp at Q25, MiXCR clone calling, in-frame beta chains kept. For every CDR3 protein sequence, its rows merge into one entry that carries the most common genes and DNA. The table for this sample lists around 300,000 distinct CDR3 sequences; around 20% of them were counted only once. Of the sample, 9.5% to 13% falls within the top ten clones. A few counts support this clonotype. Its specific antigen is unknown. Per-base quality was not reported, and no clone a single base away is much larger than it. There are 17 amino acids in the CDR3, from cysteine to phenylalanine inclusive. Here the CDR3 DNA is all that survives: 51 bases in frame from base 1. V is reduced by 0 bases and J by 3 bases, leaving a spacing of 15 bases between them.

The intended sense of this specimen's treatment or condition label: allogeneic hematopoietic cell transplantation with graft depleted of TCRalphabeta T cells and CD19 B cells. The children who served as transplant recipients had been given grafts of TCRalphabeta/CD19-depleted allogeneic hematopoietic cells. The paper as a whole reports these results and caveats: The frequencies of hyperexpanded clones fell over the following months, and after one year, T-cell counts and TCRbeta diversity were mostly attributed to newly produced T cells. Apparently early alphabetaT-cell count recovery about two months after transplant reportedly relied on only several hundred rapidly expanded clones derived from non-depleted graft cells. In some patients, the high TCRbeta diversity seen at day 60 was put down to recipient T cells and intrathymic progenitors that had survived conditioning.

Specimen: PBMCs, mostly from graft donor cells, collected 180 days after TCRalphabeta/CD19-depleted stem cell transplant. The chain is encoded by TRBV6-7 joined to TRBJ1-5; matching of 6 bases hints at TRBD1 as the D gene. TRBV6-7 is sorted into the ORF group, with uncertain function. This TCR came from a male patient under 18 who had a stem cell transplant for acute lymphoblastic leukemia, so the T cells may come from the graft donor. This receptor has the CDR3 CASSYSSAGALNQPQHF. The base sequence is TGTGCCAGCAGTTACTCGTCGGCAGGGGCTCTCAATCAGCCCCAGCATTTT.